Shown below are 27 T cell receptor beta chains from a single sample sequenced in a study of T-cell memory formation after mild COVID-19 (dated by TCRdb to the early 2020s). The library was generated by 5' RACE. Sequencing instrument: Illumina NovaSeq 6000. TCRdb reanalyzed the raw reads on its own, using fastp at Q25 for trimming and MiXCR for clone calling, and kept in-frame beta chains. Entries are consolidated by CDR3 protein sequence, retaining the most common genes and DNA. Across this sample there are 150,000 to 200,000 distinct CDR3 sequences, with around 13% seen only once. Roughly 13% of the sample is taken by the ten largest. Input material: PBMCs or a T cell subset sorted from them (not recorded which). The source of these receptors is an adult woman who had mild COVID-19 (a few samples of this study predate the infection). The sample titles of this study are shuffled in the database, so cell type and time point are left out; the donor was told from shared clones.

The chain links TRBV9 to TRBJ2-7; 12 bases fit TRBD2. The CDR3 is 14 residues long. V shed 5 bases and J 2 bases; nucleotides not matched to a gene: 2. Per germline, CDR1 SGDLS and CDR2 YYNGEE. CDR3 bases: TGTGCCAGCAGTGCTAGCGGGAGGGCCTACGAGCAGTACTTC. Protein product: CASSASGRAYEQYF.

In its sample, this clonotype was seen a few times. V usage is TRBV7-3 and J usage is TRBJ2-7; 9 bases align to TRBD2. Looked up from germline, CDR1 is SGHTA and CDR2 is FQGTGA. V was pared by 1 base and J by 0 bases, with 1 base of the junction left unmatched. The CDR3 has 15 residues. The CDR3 DNA sequence: TGTGCCAGCAGCTTAATTAGCGGGAGCTCCTACGAGCAGTACTTC. Translating gives CASSLISGSSYEQYF.

There are a few counts of this clonotype. Here the CDR3 DNA reads TGTGCCAGCAGCTATACCGGGACAGCCTATAATGAAAAACTGTTTTTT. Its protein is CASSYTGTAYNEKLFF. This sequence joins TRBV5-5 and TRBJ1-4, with 7 nucleotides matching TRBD1. Germline V gene sequence: CDR1 SGHKS, CDR2 YYEKEE (reference sequence). Trimming at V came to 3 bases and at J to 4 bases, leaving 9 bases not matched to a gene. The CDR3 is 16 amino acids.

This clonotype was seen a handful of times. The chain employs TRBV12-3 or TRBV12-4 and TRBJ2-7; D is unclear. V gave up 3 bases and J gave up 4 bases, with 7 bases separating them. The length of the CDR3 is 12 residues. The CDR3 loop is CASSLYRYEQYF. The CDR3 nucleotides are TGTGCCAGCAGTTTGTATCGTTACGAGCAGTACTTC.

V and J are TRBV2 and TRBJ1-5; D is uncertain. The germline V and J ends were trimmed by 8 bases and 0 bases, with 8 bases remaining between them. There are 13 residues in the CDR3. Per germline, CDR1 SNHLY and CDR2 FYNNEI. In nucleotides, the CDR3 is TGTGCCAGCCGAGGTGATAGCAATCAGCCCCAGCATTTT. Protein product: CASRGDSNQPQHF.

This clonotype has only a few counts. The chain uses TRBV18 and TRBJ1-5; no clear D. Trimming pared 3 bases from V and 0 bases from J, leaving 12 bases between. CDR1 and CDR2 from the germline V gene are KGHSH and LQKENI. The CDR3 covers 16 residues. For the CDR3, the DNA is TGTGCCAGCTCACCGTGGGGAGGCTTTAGCAATCAGCCCCAGCATTTT. The encoded protein is CASSPWGGFSNQPQHF.

This clonotype has only a few counts. The rearrangement joins TRBV12-3 or TRBV12-4 to TRBJ2-2; D could derive from TRBD1 or TRBD2 (5 bases each). The V end was cut by 0 bases, the J end by 1 base, with 12 bases between. The CDR3 loop spans 17 amino acids. CDR3 nucleotides: TGTGCCAGCAGTTTAGCCATCGGGACGGTGAACACCGGGGAGCTGTTTTTT. Protein product: CASSLAIGTVNTGELFF.

V usage is TRBV7-8 and J usage is TRBJ1-1; 9 nucleotides match TRBD1. Trimming at V came to 5 bases and at J to 4 bases, leaving 11 bases not matched to a gene. CDR3 length equals 16 residues. Germline assignment: CDR1 SGHVS and CDR2 FQNEAQ. The CDR3 nucleotides read TGTGCCAGCAGCCCCCCCCTAGGACAGGGGACCACTGAAGCTTTCTTT. As protein: CASSPPLGQGTTEAFF.

A few counts support this clonotype. This chain uses TRBV20-1 with TRBJ2-3; 10 bases agree with TRBD2. There are 16 residues in the CDR3. V shed 1 base and J 3 bases; nucleotides not matched to a gene: 7. Per germline, CDR1 DFQATT and CDR2 SNEGSKA (reference sequence). The CDR3 loop is CSARVRERGGTDTQYF. The CDR3 DNA reads as TGCAGTGCTAGAGTGCGGGAGCGGGGGGGTACAGATACGCAGTATTTT.

This clonotype was seen many times. The chain recombines TRBV6-2 or TRBV6-3 with TRBJ2-7; TRBD1 matches at 7 bases. Unmatched junction bases numbered 8, after V lost 2 bases and J lost 4 bases. CDR1 MNHEY and CDR2 SVGEGT come from the germline V gene. The CDR3 is 15 residues long. CDR3 DNA sequence: TGTGCCAGCAGTTACGGCGAGGACAGGCAATACGAGCAGTACTTC. Residues: CASSYGEDRQYEQYF.

The chain links TRBV7-9 to TRBJ1-3; no reliable D call. V dropped 4 bases and J dropped 2 bases, with 6 bases sitting between them. This CDR3 spans 13 amino acids. The germline V gene encodes CDR1 SEHNR and CDR2 FQNEAQ (reference sequence). The CDR3 is CASSSRPGNTIYF. CDR3 nucleotides: TGTGCCAGCAGCTCCCGGCCTGGAAACACCATATATTTT.

This clonotype has a handful of counts. This sequence joins TRBV2 and TRBJ2-1; D is undetermined. The germline V and J ends were trimmed by 6 bases and 2 bases, with 8 bases remaining between them. Germline V lookup: CDR1 SNHLY, CDR2 FYNNEI. CDR3 length: 13 residues. The CDR3 region is CASRSKAYNEQFF. The CDR3 DNA reads TGTGCCAGCAGGTCAAAGGCCTACAATGAGCAGTTCTTC.

Ten or more counts support this clonotype. The chain uses TRBV6-5 and TRBJ2-1; TRBD2 matches 8 bases. Germline CDR1 is MNHEY and CDR2 is SVGAGI. Losses at the gene ends were 2 bases for V and 5 bases for J; bases not matched to a gene: 2. The CDR3 spans 14 residues. The CDR3 sequence: CASSYGGLDNEQFF. The CDR3 DNA sequence: TGTGCCAGCAGTTACGGGGGACTAGACAATGAGCAGTTCTTC.

The J gene is TRBJ2-3, the V gene TRBV5-6; 9 bases fit TRBD1. The germline V gene has CDR1 SGHDT and CDR2 YYEEEE. J gave up 2 bases and V 0 bases, and 4 bases lay outside the gene matches. The CDR3 runs 16 residues. The CDR3 loop is CASSLGTGVPTDTQYF. CDR3 nucleotide sequence: TGTGCCAGCAGCTTGGGGACAGGGGTCCCCACAGATACGCAGTATTTT.

The chain uses TRBV5-1 and TRBJ1-2, with a weak D call TRBD1 (5 bases). The CDR3 covers 22 residues. CDR1 and CDR2 (germline): SGHRS, YFSETQ. Trimming removed 0 bases from V and 0 bases from J, with 30 bases in between. The CDR3 reads CASSLGGSGGTERIAANYGYTF. CDR3 DNA sequence: TGCGCCAGCAGCTTGGGCGGCAGCGGTGGGACGGAGAGAATTGCGGCTAACTATGGCTACACCTTC.

The table lists this clonotype with a few counts. The gene calls are TRBV5-5 and TRBJ2-2, with D unclear. Germline CDR1 SGHKS, CDR2 YYEKEE (reference sequence). This CDR3 is 15 amino acids long. The V and J ends lost 4 bases and 5 bases respectively, with 15 bases between them. Here the CDR3 reads CASSADGEETGELFF. In nucleotides, the CDR3 is TGTGCCAGCAGCGCCGACGGAGAGGAAACCGGGGAGCTGTTTTTT.

The sample holds a few counts of this clonotype. The V gene is TRBV7-9, the J gene TRBJ1-5, with D perhaps TRBD1 (6 bases). The CDR3 has 16 residues. Germline V gives CDR1 SEHNR, CDR2 FQNEAQ (reference sequence). V gave up 1 base and J gave up 4 bases, with 14 bases separating them. CDR3 DNA: TGTGCCAGCAGCTTAGAGAAGGGGGGTTTAAATCAGCCCCAGCATTTT. It encodes CASSLEKGGLNQPQHF.

This clonotype was recorded a few times. The chain employs TRBV12-3 or TRBV12-4 and TRBJ2-5, with D possibly being TRBD2 (6 bases). The V end was cut by 4 bases, the J end by 7 bases, with 19 bases between. This CDR3 comprises 15 residues. In nucleotides, the CDR3 is TGTGCCAGCAGTTATGGCTCCGGAGGGGTTGGGACCCAGTACTTC. This encodes CASSYGSGGVGTQYF.

This clonotype was observed a few times. The chain recombines TRBV5-1 with TRBJ2-3, with 9 bases identical to TRBD1. CDR3 length: 15 amino acids. V shed 3 bases, J shed 2 bases, and the junction held 4 bases outside the gene matches. Germline-derived CDR1 and CDR2 are SGHRS and YFSETQ. The CDR3 DNA is TGCGCCAGCAGCTCTGGACAGGGGCACACAGATACGCAGTATTTT. This encodes CASSSGQGHTDTQYF.

This clonotype was seen a handful of times. The rearrangement uses TRBV9 and TRBJ2-7; D remains ambiguous. Trimming took 0 bases from V and 3 from J, leaving 10 bases between them. The CDR3 has 14 residues. CDR1 is SGDLS, CDR2 YYNGEE, per germline. CDR3 nucleotide sequence: TGTGCCAGCAGCGTAGGGTCGGGTGGCTACGAGCAGTACTTC. It specifies CASSVGSGGYEQYF.

The genes are TRBV11-1 and TRBJ1-1; D not certain. The CDR3 has 12 residues. CDR1 and CDR2 (germline): SGHAT, FQDESV (reference sequence). The V end lost 1 base, the J end lost 6 bases, and 6 bases lay between the germline ends. The CDR3 sequence is CASSLDVSEAFF. CDR3 coding DNA: TGTGCCAGCAGCTTAGATGTCTCTGAAGCTTTCTTT.

This clonotype came up a few times. The chain has TRBV7-9 and TRBJ1-2, with a weak D call TRBD1 (5 bases). CDR3 length: 13 residues. V was cut by 5 bases and J by 7 bases, with 14 bases left in between. Germline values: CDR1 SEHNR, CDR2 FQNEAQ (reference sequence). The CDR3 bases are TGTGCCAGCAGCCGCCTGGGGGGATCTGGCTACACCTTC. Protein product: CASSRLGGSGYTF.

The chain recombines TRBV27 with TRBJ2-7; no clear D gene. Per the germline V gene, CDR1 is MNHEY and CDR2 is SMNVEV (reference sequence). V lost 5 bases and J 6 bases, leaving 11 bases between the germline ends. The CDR3 runs 12 residues. The CDR3 is CASSTRSGEQYF. The CDR3 DNA reads TGTGCCAGCAGTACGCGGAGTGGCGAGCAGTACTTC.

The rearrangement links TRBV5-1 to TRBJ2-7, with D perhaps TRBD1 or TRBD2 (5 bases each). This CDR3 is built from 14 residues. The V gene's germline CDR1 is SGHRS and CDR2 YFSETQ. V lost 4 bases and J 0 bases, leaving 11 bases between the germline ends. The CDR3 region has the DNA TGCGCCAGCAGCCCGGGACGTAGCTCCTACGAGCAGTACTTC. This sequence encodes CASSPGRSSYEQYF. Drawing the rest from reference TRBV5-1 and TRBJ2-7, the complete variable domain is KAGVTQTPRYLIKTRGQQVTLSCSPISGHRSVSWYQQTPGQGLQFLFEYFSETQRNKGNFPGRFSGRQFSNSRSEMNVSTLELGDSALYLCASSPGRSSYEQYFGPGTRLTVT.

The CDR3 loop reads CASNEGLAGLNNEQFF. CDR3 nucleotide sequence: TGTGCCAGCAACGAGGGACTAGCGGGTCTAAACAATGAGCAGTTCTTC. The chain employs TRBV2 and TRBJ2-1, with TRBD2 matching 12 bases. This CDR3 has 16 amino acids. V lost 7 bases, J lost 5 bases, and 9 bases stayed unmatched. CDR1 is SNHLY and CDR2 is FYNNEI in the germline V gene.

The V and J genes are TRBV14 and TRBJ2-1; maybe TRBD1 (5 bases). Germline CDR1 and CDR2: SGHDN and FVKESK. Trimming removed 4 bases from V and 9 bases from J, with 7 bases in between. The CDR3 runs to 11 residues. CDR3: CASSLQGEQFF. The CDR3 DNA reads as TGTGCCAGCAGCCTCCAGGGTGAGCAGTTCTTC. The whole variable domain, filled in from reference TRBV14 and TRBJ2-1, reads EAGVTQFPSHSVIEKGQTVTLRCDPISGHDNLYWYRRVMGKEIKFLLHFVKESKQDESGMPNNRFLAERTGGTYSTLKVQPAELEDSGVYFCASSLQGEQFFGPGTRLTVL.

The chain recombines TRBV18 with TRBJ2-3; 14 bases match TRBD2. The germline V gene encodes CDR1 KGHSH and CDR2 LQKENI. J gave up 4 bases and V 5 bases, and 5 bases lay outside the gene matches. The CDR3 consists of 16 residues. The CDR3 loop reads CASSRGLAGAADTQYF. CDR3 in DNA: TGTGCCAGCTCAAGGGGACTAGCGGGGGCAGCAGATACGCAGTATTTT.